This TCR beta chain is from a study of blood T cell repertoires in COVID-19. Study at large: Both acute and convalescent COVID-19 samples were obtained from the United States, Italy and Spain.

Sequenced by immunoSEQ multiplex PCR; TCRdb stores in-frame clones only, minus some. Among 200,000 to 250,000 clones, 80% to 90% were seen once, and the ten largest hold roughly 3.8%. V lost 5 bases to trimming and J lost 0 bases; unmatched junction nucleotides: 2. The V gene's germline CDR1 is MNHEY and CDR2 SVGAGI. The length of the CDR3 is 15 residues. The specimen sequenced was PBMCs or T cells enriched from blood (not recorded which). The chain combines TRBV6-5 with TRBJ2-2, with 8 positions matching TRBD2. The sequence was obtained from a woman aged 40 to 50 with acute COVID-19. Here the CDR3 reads CASSTAGANTGELFF. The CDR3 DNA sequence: TGTGCCAGCAGTACAGCGGGAGCGAACACCGGGGAGCTGTTTTTT.